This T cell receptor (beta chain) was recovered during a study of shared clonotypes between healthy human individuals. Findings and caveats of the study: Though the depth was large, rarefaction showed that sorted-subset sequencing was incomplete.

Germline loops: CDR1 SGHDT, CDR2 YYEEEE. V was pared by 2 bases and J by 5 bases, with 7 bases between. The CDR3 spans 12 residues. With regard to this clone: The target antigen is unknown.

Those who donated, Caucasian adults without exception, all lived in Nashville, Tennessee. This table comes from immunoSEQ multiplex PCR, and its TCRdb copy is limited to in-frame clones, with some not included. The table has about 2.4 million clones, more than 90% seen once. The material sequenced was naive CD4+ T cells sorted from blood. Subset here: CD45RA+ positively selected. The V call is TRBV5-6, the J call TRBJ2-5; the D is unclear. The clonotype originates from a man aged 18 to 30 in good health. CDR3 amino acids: CASSFLRETQYF. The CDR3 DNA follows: TGTGCCAGCAGCTTTCTCCGGGAGACCCAGTACTTC.